This TCR beta chain was sequenced for a study of blood T cell repertoires in COVID-19 (dated by TCRdb to the early 2020s). Notes on the research overall: Collaborator samples came from the United States, Italy and Spain and covered acute and convalescent phases of COVID-19. The material from the prospective study consisted of cDNA or gDNA derived from T cells, B-cell-depleted T cells, or PBMCs. The dataset comprised deeply sampled blood TCRbeta repertoires from subjects exposed to, actively infected with, or recovered from COVID-19. The repertoires were made available in a free public database intended to serve as a resource for research on the immune response to SARS-CoV-2. Samples were obtained from the ongoing ImmuneRACE study (first 160 participants) and from over a thousand subjects provided by 6 global collaborators. Sample metadata almost always included a de-identified subject ID, COVID-19 status, age in years and sex. Where available, HLA class I and class II types were obtained from metadata supplied by the sample provider rather than from assay-based typing. The research as a whole found: How much clinical and demographic metadata was included differed by source and by participant, and the metadata was provided uncurated.

The CDR3 runs 15 amino acids, cysteine and phenylalanine included. The only DNA kept is the CDR3, 45 bases in frame from the first base. V loses 2 bases of germline sequence and J loses 2 bases, and the interval between the two ends is 13 bases. CDR1 and CDR2, per the germline V gene (reference sequence), are SGHNT and YYREEE. Collaborating institutions collected whole blood in K2EDTA tubes following their own protocols. For TCRbeta analysis, collaborator samples were shipped as frozen whole blood, as isolated PBMCs, or as DNA extracted from either sample type. The immunoSEQ Assay, a bias-controlled multiplex PCR, was used to amplify TCRbeta CDR3 regions from genomic DNA. On the authors' methods: The number of nucleated cells in each sample was estimated by amplification of reference gene primers within the assay. To quantify the absolute abundance of each unique TCRbeta CDR3 rearrangement, sequence reads were collapsed and filtered. For each sample, productive Simpson clonality was calculated by taking the square root of Simpson's diversity index across productive rearrangements. TCRdb's version of the immuneACCESS table is confined to in-frame rearrangements and falls short of the full clone set. An unresolved V gene accounts for under half of the shortfall where checked; the remainder is of unknown origin. V, J and clone size are taken as reported in that table, and D and trimming were inferred from the DNA itself. This sample holds roughly 230,000 clones; more than 80% were observed only once. The ten largest clones represent around 5.5% of the sample.

On this clone: It has no known antigen specificity. No quality values exist for individual bases; no much larger clone is one base distant.

This TCR was recovered from a human donor in a cohort sampled during active COVID-19. The sequence is built from TRBV5-4 and TRBJ2-5; TRBD1 could be the D gene, as 5 bases match. Sequencing used peripheral blood. Here the CDR3 is given as CASSLGELGQETQYF. DNA sequence: TGTGCCAGCAGCTTAGGGGAATTGGGACAAGAGACCCAGTACTTC.